This T cell receptor (beta chain) was captured by sequencing in a study of breast tumors, draining lymph nodes, adjacent tissues. This clonotype was seen many times. Its antigen is unknown. Using its own MiXCR run on the multiplex PCR reads, TCRdb lists one record per CDR3 protein. The profile shows about 200,000 distinct CDR3 sequences, less than 35% of them singletons. Per germline, CDR1 SNHLY and CDR2 FYNNEI. V lost 4 bases and J lost 9, with 4 bases in between. The CDR3 runs 10 residues. Whole-study findings and limits: Tumor T cell lymph node origin was a supported hypothesis, not proven. Tumor TCR diversity was below lymph nodes but above nontumor tissue.

The lymph nodes were axillary draining lymph nodes from breast cancer patients. The sequenced sample consisted of axillary lymph node tissue. The chain carries TRBV2 and TRBJ2-1, with D hard to call. The sequence derives from a female donor with breast cancer. Some clones in this sample may be carry-over from other donors' samples. This CDR3 is CASSGVEQFF. DNA of the CDR3: TGTGCCAGCAGTGGAGTTGAGCAGTTCTTC.